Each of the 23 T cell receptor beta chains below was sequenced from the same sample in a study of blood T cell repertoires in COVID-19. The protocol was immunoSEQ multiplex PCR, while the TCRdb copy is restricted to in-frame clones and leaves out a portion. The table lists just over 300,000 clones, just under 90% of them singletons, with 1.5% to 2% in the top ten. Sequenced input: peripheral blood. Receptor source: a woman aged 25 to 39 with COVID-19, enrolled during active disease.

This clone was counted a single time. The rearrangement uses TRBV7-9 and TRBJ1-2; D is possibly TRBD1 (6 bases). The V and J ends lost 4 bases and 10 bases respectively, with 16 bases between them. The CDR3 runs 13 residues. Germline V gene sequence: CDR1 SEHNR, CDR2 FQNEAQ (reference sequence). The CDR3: CASSSQGIGDYTF. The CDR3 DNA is TGTGCCAGCAGCTCACAGGGAATCGGGGACTACACCTTC.

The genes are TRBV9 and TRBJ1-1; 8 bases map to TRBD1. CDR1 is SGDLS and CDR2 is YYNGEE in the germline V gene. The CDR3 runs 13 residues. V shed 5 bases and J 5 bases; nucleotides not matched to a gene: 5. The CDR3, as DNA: TGTGCCAGCAGTTACAGGGGGGCGACTGAAGCTTTCTTT. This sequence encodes CASSYRGATEAFF.

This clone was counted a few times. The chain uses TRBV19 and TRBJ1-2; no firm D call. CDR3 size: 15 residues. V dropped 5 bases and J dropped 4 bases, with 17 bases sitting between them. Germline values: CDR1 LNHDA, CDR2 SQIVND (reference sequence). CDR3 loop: CASSDPFRGSYGYTF. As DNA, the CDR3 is TGTGCCAGTAGTGACCCCTTTCGGGGTAGCTATGGCTACACCTTC.

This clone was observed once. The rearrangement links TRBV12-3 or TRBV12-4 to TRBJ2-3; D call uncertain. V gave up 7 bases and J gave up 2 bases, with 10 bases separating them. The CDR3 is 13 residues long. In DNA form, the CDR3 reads TGTGCCAGCACCCTACTCTCCACAGATACGCAGTATTTT. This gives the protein CASTLLSTDTQYF.

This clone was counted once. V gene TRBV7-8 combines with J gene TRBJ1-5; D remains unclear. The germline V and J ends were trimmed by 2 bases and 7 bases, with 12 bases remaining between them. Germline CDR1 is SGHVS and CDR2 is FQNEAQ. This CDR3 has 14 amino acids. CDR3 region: CASSLNVFGQPQHF. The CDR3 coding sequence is TGTGCCAGCAGCTTAAACGTTTTCGGGCAGCCCCAGCATTTT.

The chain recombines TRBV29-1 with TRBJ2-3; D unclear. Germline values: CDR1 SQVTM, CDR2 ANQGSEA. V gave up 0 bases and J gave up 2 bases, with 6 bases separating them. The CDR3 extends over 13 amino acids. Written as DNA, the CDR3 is TGCAGCGTTGAAGAGGCATACACAGATACGCAGTATTTT. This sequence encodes CSVEEAYTDTQYF.

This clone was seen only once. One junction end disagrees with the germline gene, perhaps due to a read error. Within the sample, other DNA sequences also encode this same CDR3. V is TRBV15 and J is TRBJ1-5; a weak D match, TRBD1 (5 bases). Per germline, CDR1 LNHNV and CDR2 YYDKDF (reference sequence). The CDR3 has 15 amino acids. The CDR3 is CATSRGQGLDQPQHF. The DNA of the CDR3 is TGTGCCACCAGCAGAGGTCAGGGTTTGGATCAACCCCAGCATTTT.

Here the CDR3 DNA reads TGTGCCAGCAGCACTAACAGGGATAGCTATGGCTACACCTTC. It translates to CASSTNRDSYGYTF. The chain uses TRBV5-4 and TRBJ1-2, with a possible D match to TRBD1 (6 bases). V was trimmed by 4 bases and J by 4 bases, leaving 14 bases between them. This CDR3 has 14 amino acids. Germline CDR1 reads SGHNT; CDR2 reads YYREEE (reference sequence).

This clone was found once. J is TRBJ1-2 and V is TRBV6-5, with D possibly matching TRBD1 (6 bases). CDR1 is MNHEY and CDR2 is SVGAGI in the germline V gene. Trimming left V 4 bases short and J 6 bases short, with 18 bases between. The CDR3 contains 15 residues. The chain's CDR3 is CASSWGQGLMNGYTF. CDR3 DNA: TGTGCCAGCAGTTGGGGTCAGGGGCTCATGAATGGCTACACCTTC.

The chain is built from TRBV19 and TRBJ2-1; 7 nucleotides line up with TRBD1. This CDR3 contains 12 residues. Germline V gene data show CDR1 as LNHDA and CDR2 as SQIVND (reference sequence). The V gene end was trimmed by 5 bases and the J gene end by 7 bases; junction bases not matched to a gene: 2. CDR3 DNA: TGTGCCAGTAGTCAGGGGGTGAATGAGCAGTTCTTC. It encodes CASSQGVNEQFF.

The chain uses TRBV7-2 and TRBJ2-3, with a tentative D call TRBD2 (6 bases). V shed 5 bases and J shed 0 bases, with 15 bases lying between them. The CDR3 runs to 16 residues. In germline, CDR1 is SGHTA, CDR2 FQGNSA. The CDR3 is CASSIRGSSSTDTQYF. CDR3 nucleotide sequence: TGTGCCAGCAGCATCCGGGGGTCGTCTAGCACAGATACGCAGTATTTT.

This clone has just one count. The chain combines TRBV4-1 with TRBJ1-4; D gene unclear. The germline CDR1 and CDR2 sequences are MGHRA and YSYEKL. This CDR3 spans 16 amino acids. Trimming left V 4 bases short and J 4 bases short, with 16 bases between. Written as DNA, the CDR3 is TGCGCCAGCAGCCTAAGCGCAGTCAGCTTTAATGAAAAACTGTTTTTT. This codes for CASSLSAVSFNEKLFF.

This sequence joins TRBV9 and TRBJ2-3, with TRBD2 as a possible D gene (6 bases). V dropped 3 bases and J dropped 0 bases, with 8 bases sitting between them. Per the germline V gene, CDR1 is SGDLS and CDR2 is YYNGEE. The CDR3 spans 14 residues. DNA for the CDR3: TGTGCCAGCAGCGAAAGCGGGAGCACAGATACGCAGTATTTT. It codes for CASSESGSTDTQYF.

The CDR3 coding sequence is TGTGCCAGCAGCTCTGGACTAGCGGTACATAGCACAGATACGCAGTATTTT. Amino acids: CASSSGLAVHSTDTQYF. The rearrangement joins TRBV7-9 to TRBJ2-3, with TRBD2 matching over 10 bases. CDR3 size: 17 residues. The V segment lost 4 bases and the J segment 0 bases; nucleotides outside the gene matches: 7. Germline-derived CDR1 and CDR2 are SEHNR and FQNEAQ (reference sequence).

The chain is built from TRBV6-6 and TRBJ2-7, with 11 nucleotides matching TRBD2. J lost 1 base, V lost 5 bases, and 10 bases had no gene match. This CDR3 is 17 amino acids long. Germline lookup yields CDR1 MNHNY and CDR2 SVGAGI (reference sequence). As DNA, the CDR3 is TGTGCCAGCAGTCCCCCTCTAGCGGGGGGAAGATCCTACGAGCAGTACTTC. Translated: CASSPPLAGGRSYEQYF.

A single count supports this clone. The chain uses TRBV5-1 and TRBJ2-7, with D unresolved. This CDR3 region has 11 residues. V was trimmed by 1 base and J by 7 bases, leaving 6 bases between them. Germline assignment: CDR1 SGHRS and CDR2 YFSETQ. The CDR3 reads CASSLPSEQYV. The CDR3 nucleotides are TGCGCCAGCAGCTTGCCTTCGGAGCAGTACGTC.

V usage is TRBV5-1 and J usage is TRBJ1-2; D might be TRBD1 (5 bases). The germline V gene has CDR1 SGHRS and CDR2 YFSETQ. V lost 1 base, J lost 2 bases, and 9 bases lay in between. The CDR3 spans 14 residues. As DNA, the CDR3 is TGCGCCAGCAGCTTGAGGGGCCCAAACTATGGCTACACCTTC. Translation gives CASSLRGPNYGYTF.

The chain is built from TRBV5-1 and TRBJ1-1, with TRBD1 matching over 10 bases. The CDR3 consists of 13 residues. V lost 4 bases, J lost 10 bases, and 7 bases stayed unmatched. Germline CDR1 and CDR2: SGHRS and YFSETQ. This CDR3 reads CASSAGTGDVAFF. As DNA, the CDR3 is TGCGCCAGCAGCGCCGGGACAGGGGATGTAGCTTTCTTT.

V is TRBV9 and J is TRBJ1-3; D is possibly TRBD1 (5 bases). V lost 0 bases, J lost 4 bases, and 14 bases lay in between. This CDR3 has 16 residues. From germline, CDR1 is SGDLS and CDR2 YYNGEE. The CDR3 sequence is CASSVGDGAGGNTIYF. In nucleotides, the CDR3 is TGTGCCAGCAGCGTAGGGGATGGGGCCGGCGGAAACACCATATATTTT.

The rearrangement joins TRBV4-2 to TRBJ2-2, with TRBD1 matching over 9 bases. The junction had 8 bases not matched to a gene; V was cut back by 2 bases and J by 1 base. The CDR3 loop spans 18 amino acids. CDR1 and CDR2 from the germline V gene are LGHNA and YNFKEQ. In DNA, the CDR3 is TGTGCCAGCAGCCAACTACGTCCGGGACAGGGGAACACCGGGGAGCTGTTTTTT. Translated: CASSQLRPGQGNTGELFF.

The chain's CDR3 is CASSFSGRSTDTQYF. In DNA, the CDR3 is TGTGCCAGCAGCTTTTCGGGGAGAAGCACAGATACGCAGTATTTT. The chain combines TRBV5-4 with TRBJ2-3; D is perhaps TRBD2 (5 bases). The V gene lost 2 bases and the J gene lost 0 bases, with 10 bases spanning the gap. CDR3 length: 15 amino acids. The germline V gene has CDR1 SGHNT and CDR2 YYREEE (reference sequence). Looking up the rest from reference TRBV5-4 and TRBJ2-3 gives the full variable domain: ETGVTQSPTHLIKTRGQQVTLRCSSQSGHNTVSWYQQALGQGPQFIFQYYREEENGRGNFPPRFSGLQFPNYSSELNVNALELDDSALYLCASSFSGRSTDTQYFGPGTRLTVL.

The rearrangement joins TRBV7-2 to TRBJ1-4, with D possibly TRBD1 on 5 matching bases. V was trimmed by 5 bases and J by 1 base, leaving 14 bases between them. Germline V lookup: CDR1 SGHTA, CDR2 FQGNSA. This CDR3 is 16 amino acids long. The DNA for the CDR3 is TGTGCCAGCAGCCCTTGGGGGGGAGGAACTAATGAAAAACTGTTTTTT. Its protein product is CASSPWGGGTNEKLFF.

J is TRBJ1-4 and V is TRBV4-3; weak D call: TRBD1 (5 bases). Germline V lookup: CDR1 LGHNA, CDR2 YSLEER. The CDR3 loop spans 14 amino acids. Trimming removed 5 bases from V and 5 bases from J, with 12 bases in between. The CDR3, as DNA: TGCGCCAGCAGCAAAACAGGAGTAAATGAAAAACTGTTTTTT. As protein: CASSKTGVNEKLFF.